This entry describes one T cell receptor beta chain. The time point: baseline pretreatment blood. Described treatment: 15 Gy SBRT to primary tumor, nephrectomy 4 weeks later. The data are from a study of radiation and T cells in renal cell carcinoma. The protocol was immunoSEQ multiplex PCR, while the TCRdb copy is restricted to in-frame clones and leaves out a portion. This sample has approximately 150,000 clones; 88% occur once, and the top ten carry 3.5% to 5%. Trimming stripped 3 bases from V and 6 bases from J, with 11 bases between. The CDR3 length is 12 residues. Germline loops: CDR1 SQVTM, CDR2 ANQGSEA.

The chain is built from TRBV29-1 and TRBJ1-2; D is perhaps TRBD1 (6 bases). The clonotype comes from a woman in her 70s with renal cell carcinoma. The specimen was blood, collected from a patient whose treatment included radiotherapy and nephrectomy. DNA for the CDR3: TGCAGCGTTGACAGGGGAAACGATGGCTACACCTTC. This sequence encodes CSVDRGNDGYTF.